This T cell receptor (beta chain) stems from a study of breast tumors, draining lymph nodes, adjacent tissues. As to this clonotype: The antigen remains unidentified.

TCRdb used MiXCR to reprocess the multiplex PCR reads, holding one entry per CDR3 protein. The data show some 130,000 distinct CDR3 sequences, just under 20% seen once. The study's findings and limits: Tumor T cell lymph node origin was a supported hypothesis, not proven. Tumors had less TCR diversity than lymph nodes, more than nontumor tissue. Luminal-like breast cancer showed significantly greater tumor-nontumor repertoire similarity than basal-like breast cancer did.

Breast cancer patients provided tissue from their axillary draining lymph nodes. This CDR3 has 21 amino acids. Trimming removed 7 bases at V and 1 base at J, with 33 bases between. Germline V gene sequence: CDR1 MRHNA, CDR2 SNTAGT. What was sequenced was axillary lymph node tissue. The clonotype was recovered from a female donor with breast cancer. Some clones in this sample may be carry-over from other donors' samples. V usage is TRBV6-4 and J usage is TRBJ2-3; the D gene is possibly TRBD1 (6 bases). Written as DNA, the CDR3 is TGTGCCAGCATGATCCATATTGTGTTCTCTGGGCGACAGGAGGGCACAGATACGCAGTATTTT. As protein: CASMIHIVFSGRQEGTDTQYF.